This T cell receptor (beta chain) was identified in a study of blood T cell repertoires in COVID-19 (dated by TCRdb to the early 2020s). In the study overall: Samples covering the acute and convalescent phases of COVID-19 were provided by collaborators in the United States, Italy and Spain. The material from the prospective study consisted of cDNA or gDNA derived from T cells, B-cell-depleted T cells, or PBMCs. Subjects who had been exposed to COVID-19, were actively infected with it, or had recovered from it provided the deeply sampled blood TCRbeta repertoires that made up the dataset. The repertoires were made available in a free public database intended to serve as a resource for research on the immune response to SARS-CoV-2. Samples were obtained from the ongoing ImmuneRACE study (first 160 participants) and from over 1,000 subjects provided by 6 global collaborators. A de-identified subject ID, COVID-19 status, age in years and sex were almost always included in the sample metadata. Where available, HLA class I and class II types were taken from metadata supplied by the sample provider and were not determined by assay-based typing.

Note on this clone: The clone's antigen remains unknown. One base away there is no much larger clone; base qualities are not given.

Study-level results and caveats: The amount of clinical and demographic metadata varied by source and participant and was provided uncurated.

The CDR3, cysteine through phenylalanine, is 13 amino acids long. The entry retains the CDR3 DNA only, 39 bases that are in frame from base 1. Per the germline V gene, SGHVS is the CDR1 and FNYEAQ is the CDR2. At the junction V is shortened by 2 bases and J by 1 base, with 5 bases in between. The immunoSEQ Assay, a bias-controlled multiplex PCR, was used to amplify TCRbeta CDR3 regions from genomic DNA. In the source study's methods: The number of nucleated cells in each sample was estimated by amplification of reference gene primers within the assay. To quantify the absolute abundance of each unique TCRbeta CDR3 rearrangement, sequence reads were collapsed and filtered. For each sample, productive Simpson clonality was calculated by taking the square root of Simpson's diversity index across productive rearrangements. TCRdb mirrors the immuneACCESS table, restricted to in-frame sequences. Some clones are absent from its copies; in checked studies, under half trace to an unresolved V gene, and the reason for the others is unknown. Clonal size and the V and J genes are those of that table, whereas D and trimming came from the DNA. The sample table holds under 9,500 clones, of which 65% to 90% were seen once. In total, the top ten clones hold 8% to 9.5% of the sample.

Each collaborating institution followed its own protocols to collect whole blood in K2EDTA tubes. Collaborator samples were shipped for TCRbeta analysis as frozen whole blood, isolated PBMCs, or DNA extracted from either sample type. Sequencing was performed on peripheral blood. This sequence originates from a human donor in a cohort sampled during active COVID-19. The rearrangement combines TRBV7-6 with TRBJ1-1; a confident D gene designation cannot be given. The DNA sequence is TGTGCCAGCAGCTTATCATCGAACACTGAAGCTTTCTTT. Protein translation: CASSLSSNTEAFF.